Included here is one T cell receptor (beta chain) sequence, with context. No cognate antigen has been identified for it. Base-call qualities are not available, and no considerably larger clone is one nucleotide away. The data were obtained in a study of T cells after yellow fever vaccination (dated 2019 in TCRdb). For context, the study as a whole: Libraries from fractions with low cell numbers were prepared with the SMART-Seq v4 Ultra Low Input RNA kit. Two healthy male donors, one aged 18 to 29 and one aged 30 to 40 years, were included in the cohort. Bulk PBMC replicates and cell subsets were isolated from blood drawn at multiple timepoints before and after both primary and secondary immunization. To follow T-cell clones before and after primary and booster YFV17D yellow fever vaccination, bulk TCR alpha and beta repertoires were sequenced over time. The paper's findings and limits, for the study overall: Computational filtering was required because FACS-sorted repertoires could contain abundant contaminating clonotypes from the bulk population. A small fraction of clonotypes appeared in both the CD4 and CD8 compartments, likely as a result of convergent recombination. The secondary T-cell response was weaker than the primary response but faster, peaking on day 5 instead of day 15. The study included only two donors, which limits how far the findings can be generalized. After the booster, most of the clones that had expanded following primary vaccination were detected again (about 95% of CD4 and around 90% of CD8), which suggests that memory was broadly maintained.

The treatment or condition label, as the study defines it: live attenuated yellow fever vaccine strain. At each blood-draw timepoint, two biological replicates of bulk PBMCs were obtained. PBMCs were isolated from peripheral blood using a standard Ficoll-Paque protocol. RNA was extracted with TriZol from bulk PBMCs, CD4 and CD8 fractions, and dextramer-positive and dextramer-negative fractions. Reading from cysteine to phenylalanine, the CDR3 counts 13 amino acids. Just CDR3 DNA is preserved here, 39 bases in frame from base 1. Reading the germline V gene gives CDR1 SGHAT and CDR2 FQNNGV. Between the V and J ends, shortened by 6 bases and 7 bases respectively, the junction contains 14 bases. TCR cDNA was synthesized by 5'RACE template switching, through which a universal primer site and unique molecular identifiers were introduced. Priming of cDNA synthesis was performed from both the TCR alpha and TCR beta constant segments. Library amplification involved two PCR steps, and the second step added sample barcodes and sequencing adapters. Sequencing of the libraries was done on either Illumina HiSeq 2500 (2x100 bp) or NovaSeq (2x150 bp). Regarding the original processing steps: MIGEC was used to demultiplex reads and collapse the reads into UMI consensus sequences, and MiXCR was used for V(D)J alignment. Using edgeR on replicate PBMC samples, clonotypes were called vaccine-responding if FDR was below 0.01 and the log2 fold change was above 5 up to day 15. Each bulk clonotype was labeled CD4 or CD8 based on which sequenced repertoire, CD4 or CD8, contained the clonotype at higher abundance. The public reads were reprocessed in TCRdb via fastp at Q25 and MiXCR, keeping in-frame beta chains. Every CDR3 protein is listed once, alongside the most common genes and DNA of its rows. For this entry, the V and J calls and clone size follow TCRdb and not the study's own pipeline. Across this sample there are roughly 300,000 distinct CDR3 sequences, with roughly 8% seen only once. The top ten clonotypes cover approximately 18% of the sample.

The chain links TRBV11-2 with TRBJ2-3; the D gene lacks a confident call. The receptor's source is a man aged 18 to 30 who received the YFV17D yellow fever vaccine. Specimen: PBMCs, collected about 41 days after the first yellow fever vaccination. The nucleotides read TGTGCCAGCAGTCCCCCCTCGCCACATACGCAGTATTTT. Its translation reads: CASSPPSPHTQYF.